The source of this TCR beta chain is a study of cytomegalovirus exposure and HLA in healthy donors. CDR3 length: 16 residues. Germline values: CDR1 MNHEY, CDR2 SMNVEV (reference sequence). V dropped 9 bases and J dropped 4; count of bases not matched to a gene: 15. General observations from the study: Later analysis identified around 15,000 TCR beta sequences associated with HLA alleles, using a false discovery rate threshold of 0.05.

This clone was counted between two and nine times. Its antigen is not identified. The PCR used 60 Vbeta and 13 Jbeta primers. Clones were sequenced by immunoSEQ multiplex PCR, and TCRdb holds only the in-frame ones, with some missing. This table holds about 170,000 clones, about 76% found once. The donors comprised healthy bone marrow donors. The sample was PBMCs. The rearrangement uses TRBV27 and TRBJ2-3; TRBD2 agrees at 8 bases. The clonotype was recovered from a young woman in good health and CMV-seropositive. As DNA, the CDR3 is TGTGCCAGTCAATCAGGGACTAGATTTTTCGCAGATACGCAGTATTTT. Translation: CASQSGTRFFADTQYF.